Below, 18 T cell receptor beta chains from the same sample are listed, as sequenced in a study of blood T cell repertoires in COVID-19. Produced via immunoSEQ multiplex PCR; TCRdb's table is partial and in-frame only. The sample shows some 150,000 clones, 87% of them seen only once. The sample was peripheral blood. The receptor source for this set is a man in his fifties or sixties with active COVID-19.

The chain links TRBV7-6 to TRBJ2-5, with TRBD2 matching over 7 bases. The CDR3 is 13 amino acids. In germline, CDR1 is SGHVS, CDR2 FNYEAQ. With V trimmed by 1 base and J by 4 bases, 0 bases remained unmatched. CDR3 in DNA: TGTGCCAGCAGCTTAGGGGAGGGAGAGACCCAGTACTTC. This translates into CASSLGEGETQYF.

This chain joins TRBV6-5 and TRBJ2-1; D unclear. This CDR3 has 14 residues. Per the germline V gene, CDR1 is MNHEY and CDR2 is SVGAGI. V lost 2 bases to trimming and J lost 0 bases, with 5 bases between them. CDR3: CASSYGPSYNEQFF. The CDR3 nucleotides read TGTGCCAGCAGTTACGGGCCCTCCTACAATGAGCAGTTCTTC.

The chain is built from TRBV25-1 and TRBJ1-2; TRBD1 is a possible D gene (6 bases). The V gene's germline CDR1 is MGHDK and CDR2 SYGVNS. Trimming took off 1 base at V and 3 bases at J, with 18 bases between the two ends. The CDR3 is 17 residues long. The CDR3: CASSEFGRGPGDYGYTF. The CDR3 DNA reads TGTGCCAGCAGTGAATTTGGCAGGGGCCCGGGCGACTATGGCTACACCTTC.

The chain links TRBV19 to TRBJ1-5, with D possibly being TRBD1 (6 bases). The CDR3 covers 15 residues. The V end was cut by 3 bases, the J end by 5 bases, with 14 bases between. CDR1 and CDR2 from the germline V gene are LNHDA and SQIVND (reference sequence). The CDR3 is CASSMQGKSYQPQHF. For the CDR3, the DNA is TGTGCCAGTAGTATGCAGGGGAAAAGTTATCAGCCCCAGCATTTT.

The rearrangement links TRBV28 to TRBJ1-4; D not certain. The V and J ends lost 8 bases and 8 bases respectively, with 24 bases between them. The CDR3 has 16 amino acids. Per germline, CDR1 MDHEN and CDR2 SYDVKM. The CDR3 loop is CASLNTEGEGWEKLFF. As DNA, the CDR3 is TGTGCCAGCCTAAATACGGAGGGAGAAGGGTGGGAAAAACTGTTTTTT.

The V call is TRBV7-9, the J call TRBJ1-4; 10 bases fit TRBD1. V dropped 3 bases and J dropped 8; count of bases not matched to a gene: 6. The CDR3 is 15 amino acids. Germline values: CDR1 SEHNR, CDR2 FQNEAQ (reference sequence). The CDR3 DNA sequence: TGTGCCAGCAGCTTGGGACAGGGGAAGGGGGAAAAACTGTTTTTT. This sequence encodes CASSLGQGKGEKLFF.

This clone was recorded a few times. CDR3 in amino acids: CASSQTGDTGELFF. CDR3 in DNA: TGCGCCAGCAGCCAGACAGGGGACACCGGGGAGCTGTTTTTT. The gene calls are TRBV4-1 and TRBJ2-2, with TRBD1 matching over 8 bases. The CDR3 length is 14 residues. Germline V gene lookup returns CDR1 MGHRA and CDR2 YSYEKL. V shed 3 bases, J shed 3 bases, and the junction held 0 bases outside the gene matches.

This chain links TRBV3-1 (or the pseudogene TRBV3-2) with TRBJ2-3; 8 bases map to TRBD2. The germline gives CDR1 LGHDT, CDR2 YNNKEL (reference sequence). CDR3 length: 16 amino acids. V trimming: 4 bases; J trimming: 2 bases; junction bases outside the gene matches: 8. The CDR3 DNA reads TGTGCCAGCAGCCTAGTAGCGGGGTTAAACACAGATACGCAGTATTTT. Its translation is CASSLVAGLNTDTQYF.

The V gene is TRBV7-2, the J gene TRBJ2-7, with D maybe TRBD1 (5 bases). CDR3 size: 15 residues. CDR1 and CDR2 (germline): SGHTA, FQGNSA. V was pared by 3 bases and J by 0 bases, with 12 bases between. Written as DNA, the CDR3 is TGTGCCAGCAGCTTTAACAGGCCGAGCTCCTACGAGCAGTACTTC. Translating gives CASSFNRPSSYEQYF.

This chain uses TRBV7-9 with TRBJ1-6; possibly TRBD1 for D (5 bases). The CDR3 contains 15 residues. Germline assignment: CDR1 SEHNR and CDR2 FQNEAQ (reference sequence). V was trimmed by 5 bases and J by 5 bases, leaving 13 bases between them. The CDR3 loop is CASSRDSSNNSPLHF. The CDR3 DNA reads TGTGCCAGCAGCCGGGACTCATCGAATAATTCACCCCTCCACTTT.

V gene TRBV27 combines with J gene TRBJ2-1; the D gene is possibly TRBD1 (5 bases). CDR1 MNHEY and CDR2 SMNVEV come from the germline V gene (reference sequence). The V and J ends lost 6 bases and 1 base respectively, with 13 bases between them. This CDR3 spans 15 amino acids. The CDR3 is CASSHQGRSYNEQFF. Here the CDR3 DNA reads TGTGCCAGCAGCCATCAGGGTAGGTCCTACAATGAGCAGTTCTTC.

The genes are TRBV25-1 and TRBJ2-1; 7 bases match TRBD2. The CDR3 extends over 14 amino acids. Germline CDR1 MGHDK, CDR2 SYGVNS. Trimming removed 7 bases from V and 6 bases from J; junction bases left unmatched: 9. In DNA, the CDR3 is TGTGCCAGCATCCCGAGCGGGGCCTTCAATGAGCAGTTCTTC. The encoded protein is CASIPSGAFNEQFF.

This chain links TRBV19 with TRBJ1-6; D unclear. The CDR3 is made up of 16 amino acids. Germline CDR1 is LNHDA and CDR2 is SQIVND (reference sequence). V shed 7 bases and J shed 0 bases, with 13 bases lying between them. The CDR3 region is CASKGGKSSYNSPLHF. The CDR3 bases are TGTGCCAGTAAGGGCGGGAAGAGCTCCTATAATTCACCCCTCCACTTT.

The chain joins TRBV6-4 to TRBJ1-1; TRBD1 agrees at 7 bases. The trim removed 6 bases at V and 0 bases at J, leaving 4 bases unmatched. Germline V gene lookup returns CDR1 MRHNA and CDR2 SNTAGT. This CDR3 has 14 residues. CDR3 in amino acids: CASSGDSMNTEAFF. In DNA form, the CDR3 reads TGTGCCAGCAGCGGGGACAGCATGAACACTGAAGCTTTCTTT.

The CDR3 DNA follows: TGTGCCAGTAGGACTAGCGGGGGCCGAGGAGAGACCCAGTACTTC. Protein product: CASRTSGGRGETQYF. This chain joins TRBV19 and TRBJ2-5, with 12 bases that match TRBD2. This CDR3 region has 15 residues. Germline trimming cut 6 bases from V and 4 bases from J; bases unmatched to any gene: 6. Germline assignment: CDR1 LNHDA and CDR2 SQIVND (reference sequence). The whole variable domain, filled in from reference TRBV19 and TRBJ2-5, reads DGGITQSPKYLFRKEGQNVTLSCEQNLNHDAMYWYRQDPGQGLRLIYYSQIVNDFQKGDIAEGYSVSREKKESFPLTVTSAQKNPTAFYLCASRTSGGRGETQYFGPGTRLLVL.

The chain carries TRBV7-2 and TRBJ2-3, with 10 bases aligning to TRBD2. V lost 5 bases, J lost 7 bases, and 12 bases stayed unmatched. Germline V gene data show CDR1 as SGHTA and CDR2 as FQGNSA. The CDR3 sequence is 16 residues long. Here the CDR3 DNA reads TGTGCCAGCAGCCACCTTAGCGGGGGGTTTCGAAATACGCAGTATTTT. Protein sequence: CASSHLSGGFRNTQYF.

This chain joins TRBV6-5 and TRBJ1-2; tentatively, D is TRBD1 (5 bases). This CDR3 contains 14 residues. V lost 7 bases and J 2 bases, leaving 14 bases between the germline ends. CDR1 and CDR2 from the germline V gene are MNHEY and SVGAGI. CDR3 loop: CASTQPGGNYGYTF. CDR3 DNA: TGTGCCAGCACCCAACCGGGGGGGAACTATGGCTACACCTTC.

The rearrangement joins TRBV18 to TRBJ1-4; the D gene is possibly TRBD1 (6 bases). Trimming took off 8 bases at V and 1 base at J, with 11 bases between the two ends. Germline V gene sequence: CDR1 KGHSH, CDR2 LQKENI. The CDR3 has 14 residues. The CDR3, as DNA: TGTGCCAGCGCCTCGACAGGAACTAATGAAAAACTGTTTTTT. Amino acids: CASASTGTNEKLFF.